These 23 T cell receptor beta chains originate from one sample sequenced in a study of T cells in Graves' hyperthyroidism and ophthalmopathy. The source material, RNA transcripts, was used to amplify TCR beta CDR3 regions. The study used the HTBI primer set for a first-round RT-PCR of the TCR CDR3. A single record per CDR3 protein comes from TCRdb applying MiXCR to the multiplex PCR reads. This sample has roughly 300,000 distinct CDR3 sequences, with more than 11% found just once. Sequencing was done on a sample of blood. These receptor sequences come from a woman aged 25 to 39 with Graves' hyperthyroidism.

This chain uses TRBV6-6 with TRBJ2-7; D may be TRBD1 (6 bases). From germline, CDR1 is MNHNY and CDR2 SVGAGI (reference sequence). The CDR3 is 14 residues long. Trimming shortened V by 0 bases and J by 3 bases, and 9 bases separated the two germline ends. Here the CDR3 DNA reads TGTGCCAGCAGTTACTCGACAGGTAACTACGAGCAGTACTTC. Encoded protein: CASSYSTGNYEQYF.

This chain joins TRBV15 and TRBJ2-6; D is unclear. Between the trimmed V and J ends, which lost 0 bases and 2 bases, there was a span of 8 bases. The CDR3 spans 16 residues. The germline V gene has CDR1 LNHNV and CDR2 YYDKDF (reference sequence). This CDR3 is CATSRDLFAGANVLTF. CDR3 nucleotides: TGTGCCACCAGCAGAGATCTGTTCGCTGGGGCCAACGTCCTGACTTTC.

This clonotype was seen repeatedly, ten times or more. The J gene is TRBJ1-2, the V gene TRBV20-1; 8 positions match TRBD1. From germline, CDR1 is DFQATT and CDR2 SNEGSKA (reference sequence). The CDR3 has 13 residues. With V trimmed by 4 bases and J by 7 bases, 8 bases remained unmatched. CDR3 residues: CSAISQGAAGYTF. The CDR3 nucleotides read TGCAGTGCTATAAGTCAGGGGGCGGCTGGCTACACCTTC.

The chain combines TRBV19 with TRBJ1-1; D is perhaps TRBD1 (5 bases). Trimming shortened V by 7 bases and J by 3 bases, and 15 bases separated the two germline ends. This CDR3 comprises 14 residues. From germline, CDR1 is LNHDA and CDR2 SQIVND (reference sequence). The CDR3: CASISTGGYTEAFF. The DNA of the CDR3 is TGTGCCAGTATCAGTACGGGGGGTTACACTGAAGCTTTCTTT.

The V gene is TRBV20-1, the J gene TRBJ2-1; D not resolved. The germline V gene encodes CDR1 DFQATT and CDR2 SNEGSKA (reference sequence). The length of the CDR3 is 13 residues. The V and J ends lost 2 bases and 6 bases respectively, with 11 bases between them. The CDR3 reads CSARRLSRNEQFF. For the CDR3, the DNA is TGCAGTGCTAGACGTCTTAGCCGCAATGAGCAGTTCTTC.

This chain joins TRBV28 and TRBJ1-2; TRBD1 might be the D (5 bases). Per germline, CDR1 MDHEN and CDR2 SYDVKM. V was shortened by 5 bases and J by 6 bases, with 19 bases between the two germline ends. The CDR3 spans 15 residues. CDR3 sequence: CASSPPSRGFHGYTF. CDR3 nucleotide sequence: TGTGCCAGCAGTCCTCCATCACGGGGGTTCCATGGCTACACCTTC.

This clonotype came up many times. The V gene is TRBV28, the J gene TRBJ2-1; unclear D gene. The germline V gene encodes CDR1 MDHEN and CDR2 SYDVKM. Trimming took 9 bases from V and 6 from J, leaving 12 bases between them. The CDR3 is made up of 12 amino acids. CDR3 in DNA: TGTGCCAGGGAAAATCCCCTCAATGAGCAGTTCTTC. Translation: CARENPLNEQFF.

This clonotype was found a few times. The chain employs TRBV5-5 and TRBJ1-2, with TRBD1 matching over 12 bases. CDR1 and CDR2 from the germline V gene are SGHKS and YYEKEE (reference sequence). This CDR3 region has 15 residues. V shed 9 bases, J shed 0 bases, and the junction held 6 bases outside the gene matches. CDR3: CATTGQGAANYGYTF. The CDR3, as DNA: TGTGCCACCACGGGACAGGGGGCAGCTAACTATGGCTACACCTTC. Based on the CDR3 plus reference TRBV5-5 and TRBJ1-2, the full variable domain is DAGVTQSPTHLIKTRGQQVTLRCSPISGHKSVSWYQQVLGQGPQFIFQYYEKEERGRGNFPDRFSARQFPNYSSELNVNALLLGDSALYLCATTGQGAANYGYTFGSGTRLTVV.

This clonotype was counted only a few times. The rearrangement joins TRBV30 to TRBJ2-1, with D possibly being TRBD2 (6 bases). Trimming stripped 4 bases from V and 6 bases from J, with 19 bases between. Looked up from germline, CDR1 is GTSNPN and CDR2 is SVGIG (reference sequence). The CDR3 loop spans 15 amino acids. The CDR3, as DNA: TGTGCCTGGACCGCATATGGAGGGTCGGTCAATGAGCAGTTCTTC. Its protein is CAWTAYGGSVNEQFF.

This clonotype was seen at least ten times. This chain connects TRBV7-9 to TRBJ1-1; D gene uncertain. Trimming left V 8 bases short and J 10 bases short, with 17 bases between. Germline CDR1 SEHNR, CDR2 FQNEAQ (reference sequence). CDR3 length equals 12 residues. DNA of the CDR3: TGTGCCAGCTTCCACCCCGGATTAGGAGCTTTCTTT. Amino acid sequence: CASFHPGLGAFF.

V and J are TRBV6-6 and TRBJ2-7; D is unresolved. Trimming took 0 bases from V and 4 from J, leaving 4 bases between them. Germline V gives CDR1 MNHNY, CDR2 SVGAGI (reference sequence). The CDR3 runs 12 residues. CDR3 residues: CASSYSRYEQYF. The CDR3 DNA reads TGTGCCAGCAGTTACTCGAGATACGAGCAGTACTTC.

This clonotype came up a few times. V gene TRBV28 combines with J gene TRBJ1-2; D gene uncertain. CDR1 is MDHEN and CDR2 is SYDVKM in the germline V gene. The CDR3 is made up of 15 amino acids. Trimming removed 4 bases from V and 4 bases from J, with 16 bases in between. Here the CDR3 DNA reads TGTGCCAGCAGTTCCCCGGGAGGTCATTTCTATGGCTACACCTTC. Its protein is CASSSPGGHFYGYTF.

The V and J genes are TRBV6-1 and TRBJ2-5; TRBD2 agrees at 10 bases. The trim removed 7 bases at V and 4 bases at J, leaving 9 bases unmatched. The CDR3 is 15 residues long. Germline CDR1 is MNHNS and CDR2 is SASEGT. The CDR3 DNA sequence: TGTGCCAGCAACCCAGGGACTAGCGTTGCAGAGACCCAGTACTTC. It translates to CASNPGTSVAETQYF.

The chain employs TRBV3-1 and TRBJ1-1; D is unresolved. The CDR3 is made up of 15 amino acids. From germline, CDR1 is LGHDT and CDR2 YNNKEL (reference sequence). Trimming cost V 1 base and J 1 base, with 10 bases left between them. CDR3 sequence reads: CASSQGVHRNTEAFF. DNA of the CDR3: TGTGCCAGCAGCCAAGGGGTACATCGGAACACTGAAGCTTTCTTT.

This clonotype was seen repeatedly, ten times or more. The chain uses TRBV6-1 and TRBJ1-5; unclear D gene. The CDR3 sequence is 14 residues long. V dropped 5 bases and J dropped 3 bases, with 11 bases sitting between them. From germline, CDR1 is MNHNS and CDR2 SASEGT. The CDR3 loop is CASSLTDVNQPQHF. CDR3 coding DNA: TGTGCCAGCAGTCTGACGGATGTCAATCAGCCCCAGCATTTT.

This clonotype showed up many times. The rearrangement links TRBV2 to TRBJ2-1; 7 bases are shared with TRBD2. The J segment lost 11 bases and the V segment lost 5 bases, leaving 12 bases of the junction unmatched. Germline V gene sequence: CDR1 SNHLY, CDR2 FYNNEI. CDR3 length: 14 residues. This chain's CDR3 is CASSPLTSARKQFF. In DNA, the CDR3 is TGTGCCAGCAGTCCCCTTACTAGCGCAAGGAAGCAGTTCTTC. Full variable domain (rest looked up from reference TRBV2 and TRBJ2-1): EPEVTQTPSHQVTQMGQEVILRCVPISNHLYFYWYRQILGQKVEFLVSFYNNEISEKSEIFDDQFSVERPDGSNFTLKIRSTKLEDSAMYFCASSPLTSARKQFFGPGTRLTVL.

This clonotype was counted at least ten times. Mismatch with germline at one junction end may stem from a read error. V usage is TRBV5-6 and J usage is TRBJ2-5, with TRBD2 matching 9 bases. The CDR3 has 14 amino acids. The germline gives CDR1 SGHDT, CDR2 YYEEEE. CDR3 in DNA: TGTGCCAGCGGCTTCATAGCGGGAGTGGAGACCCAGTACTTC. This sequence encodes CASGFIAGVETQYF.

This clonotype was seen a few times. The CDR3 sequence: CAWSVHTGGAYEQYF. The CDR3 nucleotides read TGTGCCTGGAGTGTCCATACGGGAGGGGCCTACGAGCAGTACTTC. V gene TRBV30 combines with J gene TRBJ2-7; TRBD2 matches 8 bases. The CDR3 is made up of 15 amino acids. V lost 0 bases to trimming and J lost 2 bases; unmatched junction nucleotides: 6. Germline V gene data show CDR1 as GTSNPN and CDR2 as SVGIG (reference sequence).

This chain links TRBV20-1 with TRBJ2-5, with 9 bases matching TRBD2. The CDR3 length is 17 residues. From germline, CDR1 is DFQATT and CDR2 SNEGSKA (reference sequence). Unmatched junction bases numbered 13, after V lost 3 bases and J lost 2 bases. CDR3 protein: CSARGALREGLQETQYF. The CDR3 region has the DNA TGCAGTGCTAGGGGCGCTCTGCGGGAGGGATTACAAGAGACCCAGTACTTC.

This clonotype was observed many times. The rearrangement joins TRBV27 to TRBJ2-7, with 7 positions matching TRBD2. CDR1 and CDR2 from the germline V gene are MNHEY and SMNVEV (reference sequence). V was pared by 1 base and J by 5 bases, with 11 bases of the junction left unmatched. The CDR3 sequence is 16 residues long. The CDR3 region is CASSLFGGGSGDEQYF. CDR3 DNA sequence: TGTGCCAGCAGTTTATTCGGCGGCGGGAGTGGCGACGAGCAGTACTTC.

This clonotype was detected many times. This chain links TRBV28 with TRBJ2-5, with D tentatively TRBD1 (5 bases). The length of the CDR3 is 13 residues. The germline CDR1 and CDR2 sequences are MDHEN and SYDVKM. Trimming shortened V by 5 bases and J by 4 bases, and 11 bases separated the two germline ends. CDR3 residues: CASSPTAIETQYF. The CDR3 nucleotides read TGTGCCAGCAGTCCGACAGCGATAGAGACCCAGTACTTC.

Here the CDR3 reads CASSLGGSFEQYF. Here the CDR3 DNA reads TGTGCCAGCAGCCTAGGAGGGAGTTTCGAGCAGTACTTC. The V gene is TRBV9, the J gene TRBJ2-7; weak D call: TRBD2 (6 bases). Germline-derived CDR1 and CDR2 are SGDLS and YYNGEE. V was clipped by 4 bases and J by 6 bases, with 14 bases between them. The CDR3 runs 13 residues.

Only a few counts were recorded for this clonotype. J is TRBJ1-6 and V is TRBV27; no reliable D call. The CDR3 is 14 residues long. Per germline, CDR1 MNHEY and CDR2 SMNVEV (reference sequence). V was clipped by 5 bases and J by 5 bases, with 10 bases between them. Here the CDR3 DNA reads TGTGCCAGCAGTACCATCAAAGATAATTCACCCCTCCACTTT. This sequence encodes CASSTIKDNSPLHF.